One and the same sample provided the 21 T cell receptor beta chains below, sequenced in a study of control samples from healthy donors and cancer patients. Measured with immunoSEQ multiplex PCR; TCRdb has only the in-frame clones, and not every one. The data hold roughly 80,000 clones, with around 90% observed a single time. Input material: PBMCs. Source of these receptors: a woman aged 55 to 70 with head and neck cancer.

This sequence joins TRBV7-3 and TRBJ1-6, with D perhaps TRBD1 (5 bases). The V gene lost 5 bases and the J gene lost 5 bases, with 19 bases spanning the gap. Germline V gene lookup returns CDR1 SGHTA and CDR2 FQGTGA. The CDR3 consists of 17 residues. As DNA, the CDR3 is TGTGCCAGCAGCAGATCAGGGCCCCCGTGGAATAATTCACCCCTCCACTTT. Translating gives CASSRSGPPWNNSPLHF.

This clone came up a few times. This chain connects TRBV3-1 (or the pseudogene TRBV3-2) to TRBJ2-3; D is ambiguous. This CDR3 spans 13 amino acids. Germline CDR1 reads LGHDT; CDR2 reads YNNKEL (reference sequence). The germline V and J ends were trimmed by 4 bases and 8 bases, with 13 bases remaining between them. CDR3 nucleotides: TGTGCCAGCAGCCCCGGTTCGGGCGGTACGCAGTATTTT. Its translation: CASSPGSGGTQYF.

The chain carries TRBV12-3 or TRBV12-4 and TRBJ2-1, with unresolved D. This CDR3 is built from 11 residues. Trimming took 4 bases from V and 7 from J, leaving 5 bases between them. CDR3 in DNA: TGTGCCAGCAGTTCCGCTAATGAGCAGTTCTTC. This translates into CASSSANEQFF.

The V and J genes are TRBV30 and TRBJ2-1; possibly TRBD2 for D (7 bases). This CDR3 is built from 13 residues. The germline gives CDR1 GTSNPN, CDR2 SVGIG (reference sequence). V was cut by 4 bases and J by 10 bases, with 17 bases left in between. CDR3 nucleotide sequence: TGTGCCTGGACTGGGGGGGGGCAGGGGGAGCAGTTCTTC. As protein: CAWTGGGQGEQFF.

V gene TRBV10-1 combines with J gene TRBJ2-7, with 7 bases lining up with TRBD1. This CDR3 is 12 amino acids long. Germline V gene data show CDR1 as WNHNN and CDR2 as SYGVQD (reference sequence). V lost 5 bases, J lost 5 bases, and 3 bases stayed unmatched. The CDR3 coding sequence is TGCGCCAGCAGTTTCGGACAGGACGAGCAGTACTTC. Its translation: CASSFGQDEQYF.

The V gene is TRBV5-1, the J gene TRBJ2-1; 10 bases map to TRBD1. CDR1 and CDR2 (germline): SGHRS, YFSETQ. The CDR3 totals 15 residues. Trimming at V came to 4 bases and at J to 8 bases, leaving 9 bases not matched to a gene. CDR3 in DNA: TGCGCCAGCAGCCACCGGGACAGGGGTAGGTATGAGCAGTTCTTC. This encodes CASSHRDRGRYEQFF.

This chain links TRBV19 with TRBJ1-1; D is perhaps TRBD1 (5 bases). This CDR3 contains 15 residues. Germline-derived CDR1 and CDR2 are LNHDA and SQIVND (reference sequence). The V end lost 3 bases, the J end lost 1 base, and 12 bases lay between the germline ends. CDR3 DNA: TGTGCCAGTAGTATTATCGGGGCACCGAACACTGAAGCTTTCTTT. Translated: CASSIIGAPNTEAFF.

The chain joins TRBV9 to TRBJ2-3; no clear D gene. The CDR3 loop spans 14 amino acids. With 1 base removed from V and 2 bases from J, the gap between germline ends came to 8 bases. Germline CDR1 reads SGDLS; CDR2 reads YYNGEE. The CDR3 protein is CASSVLESTDTQYF. CDR3 DNA: TGTGCCAGCAGCGTACTGGAATCCACAGATACGCAGTATTTT.

The rearrangement links TRBV28 to TRBJ2-3, with 8 bases lining up with TRBD1. The CDR3 totals 15 residues. With 5 bases clipped from V and 4 bases from J, the junction kept 8 bases outside the gene matches. Germline-derived CDR1 and CDR2 are MDHEN and SYDVKM. Written as DNA, the CDR3 is TGTGCCAGCAGTCCTCCCGGACAGGGATCAGATACGCAGTATTTT. Protein product: CASSPPGQGSDTQYF.

CDR3 sequence: CASSLVLGSQETQYF. Here the CDR3 DNA reads TGTGCCAGCAGCTTAGTCCTTGGCAGCCAAGAGACCCAGTACTTC. The chain uses TRBV7-6 and TRBJ2-5; the D is unclear. The germline V gene encodes CDR1 SGHVS and CDR2 FNYEAQ. The CDR3 is 15 amino acids. V shed 1 base and J shed 1 base, with 10 bases lying between them. The whole variable domain, remainder taken from reference TRBV7-6 and TRBJ2-5, is GAGVSQSPRYKVTKRGQDVALRCDPISGHVSLYWYRQALGQGPEFLTYFNYEAQQDKSGLPNDRFSAERPEGSISTLTIQRTEQRDSAMYRCASSLVLGSQETQYFGPGTRLLVL.

Only one count was recorded for this clone. This chain links TRBV6-4 with TRBJ2-3, with 10 bases identical to TRBD2. The CDR3 consists of 16 residues. Per the germline V gene, CDR1 is MRHNA and CDR2 is SNTAGT. V lost 3 bases to trimming and J lost 1 base; unmatched junction nucleotides: 4. The CDR3 sequence is CASSESSGRGTDTQYF. CDR3 in DNA: TGTGCCAGCAGTGAGTCTAGCGGGAGAGGCACAGATACGCAGTATTTT.

This clone was detected only a few times. The chain links TRBV25-1 to TRBJ2-2, with 11 bases identical to TRBD1. CDR1 and CDR2 (germline): MGHDK, SYGVNS. The CDR3 is made up of 16 amino acids. V lost 7 bases and J lost 5; bases outside the gene matches: 9. The CDR3 nucleotides are TGTGCCAGCAAAGGACAGGGGGCAGGGAAGACCGGGGAGCTGTTTTTT. Protein: CASKGQGAGKTGELFF.

V and J are TRBV27 and TRBJ2-5, with 8 bases that match TRBD2. V gave up 2 bases and J gave up 4 bases; unmatched junction bases: 0. The CDR3 sequence is 13 residues long. The germline gives CDR1 MNHEY, CDR2 SMNVEV (reference sequence). This chain's CDR3 is CASSLRGGETQYF. The CDR3 nucleotides read TGTGCCAGCAGTTTACGGGGGGGAGAGACCCAGTACTTC.

The genes are TRBV2 and TRBJ2-5, with D perhaps TRBD2 (6 bases). Trimming removed 4 bases at V and 2 bases at J, with 11 bases between. The CDR3 contains 14 residues. Germline values: CDR1 SNHLY, CDR2 FYNNEI. This CDR3 is CASSGLAGQETQYF. The CDR3 DNA reads as TGTGCCAGCAGTGGACTGGCGGGGCAAGAGACCCAGTACTTC.

V is TRBV11-2 and J is TRBJ2-7, with 8 positions matching TRBD2. CDR3 length: 14 amino acids. Germline V gene sequence: CDR1 SGHAT, CDR2 FQNNGV. With 1 base clipped from V and 4 bases from J, the junction kept 3 bases outside the gene matches. The CDR3 is CASSLAGGPYEQYF. Written as DNA, the CDR3 is TGTGCCAGCAGCTTAGCGGGAGGGCCGTACGAGCAGTACTTC.

The chain carries TRBV6-2 or TRBV6-3 and TRBJ2-5, with 10 bases identical to TRBD2. This CDR3 region has 17 residues. The V segment lost 6 bases and the J segment 5 bases; nucleotides outside the gene matches: 15. CDR1 MNHEY and CDR2 SVGEGT come from the germline V gene. CDR3 sequence reads: CASSHPGLAGVGETQYF. DNA for the CDR3: TGTGCCAGCAGCCACCCCGGGCTAGCGGGAGTTGGCGAGACCCAGTACTTC.

The V and J genes are TRBV29-1 and TRBJ2-1; 7 positions match TRBD1. Losses at the gene ends were 7 bases for V and 5 bases for J; bases not matched to a gene: 5. This CDR3 has 12 amino acids. Germline lookup yields CDR1 SQVTM and CDR2 ANQGSEA. CDR3 protein: CSGLGQNNEQFF. The CDR3 DNA reads TGCAGCGGCCTGGGACAGAACAATGAGCAGTTCTTC.

This CDR3 reads CASSTDRGTGANVLTF. As DNA, the CDR3 is TGTGCCAGTAGTACGGACAGGGGCACTGGGGCCAACGTCCTGACTTTC. The chain carries TRBV19 and TRBJ2-6, with TRBD1 matching over 9 bases. Per germline, CDR1 LNHDA and CDR2 SQIVND (reference sequence). V trimming: 4 bases; J trimming: 2 bases; junction bases outside the gene matches: 3. The CDR3 is made up of 16 amino acids.

This clone was detected only once. This chain uses TRBV10-2 with TRBJ1-1, with D possibly being TRBD1 (5 bases). CDR3 length: 14 residues. CDR1 and CDR2 (germline): WSHSY, SAAADI. V was clipped by 7 bases and J by 1 base, with 13 bases between them. Written as DNA, the CDR3 is TGCGCCAGCATGGAGGGACTTAAGAACACTGAAGCTTTCTTT. Residues: CASMEGLKNTEAFF.

V gene TRBV4-3 combines with J gene TRBJ1-6, with 9 positions matching TRBD1. The CDR3 loop spans 19 amino acids. Germline V gene data show CDR1 as LGHNA and CDR2 as YSLEER. V dropped 0 bases and J dropped 7; count of bases not matched to a gene: 13. The DNA of the CDR3 is TGCGCCAGCAGCCAAGAAACACCGGGACAGGGAGGTTGGAATTCACCCCTCCACTTT. Its protein product is CASSQETPGQGGWNSPLHF.

The chain joins TRBV4-2 to TRBJ2-7; 7 nucleotides line up with TRBD2. The ends lost 0 bases at V and 2 bases at J; junction bases unmatched: 10. Germline assignment: CDR1 LGHNA and CDR2 YNFKEQ. This CDR3 region has 17 residues. Written as DNA, the CDR3 is TGTGCCAGCAGCCAAGATGGCCTGGGGCGGGGGACCTACGAGCAGTACTTC. As protein: CASSQDGLGRGTYEQYF.